This T cell receptor beta chain was profiled in a study of early T cells in non-severe SARS-CoV-2 infection. Study in general: The input, bulk RNA from unsorted whole blood, was sequenced, and chains were unpaired. Study-wide results and limits: Private and CD4 specificities were missed by VDJdb matching, skewed to anti-spike CD8.

In the library, individual cDNA molecules carried attached unique molecular identifiers. TCRdb analysed the 5' RACE reads with MiXCR anew, one entry per CDR3 protein. The top ten hold around 6.3% of the sample, which has around 40,000 distinct CDR3 sequences, around 6.3% seen once. This clonotype has just a few counts. Its antigen is undetermined. The ends were cut back, 2 bases at V and 5 bases at J, with 10 bases in the middle. The CDR3 is 13 amino acids. Germline CDR1 reads GTSNPN; CDR2 reads SVGIG (reference sequence). V and J are TRBV30 and TRBJ2-1; D gene unclear. The clonotype originates from an adult who was a healthcare worker with PCR-confirmed SARS-CoV-2 infection or an uninfected control (not recorded which). The sample was whole blood. The CDR3 reads CAWSIQLNNEQFF. The CDR3 nucleotides are TGTGCCTGGAGTATCCAGCTCAACAATGAGCAGTTCTTC.